The 5 T cell receptor beta chains below were found in one sample sequenced in a study of T cell responses to AZD1222 COVID-19 vaccine (dated by TCRdb to the early 2020s). Library preparation was by the immunoSEQ multiplex PCR assay. In TCRdb, the immuneACCESS table is reduced to in-frame sequences with V and J assigned. These tables do not hold every clone; where another copy was compared, an unresolved V gene accounts for under half, and the others remain unexplained. This sample comprises about 120,000 clones, around 94% of them detected only once. 2.5% to 3.5% of the sample is taken by the ten largest. The meaning of the sample's time point label: baseline before first vaccination. Sequencing used peripheral blood, obtained on day 0 of AZD1222 vaccination. The source is an adult in good health.

The chain links TRBV28 to TRBJ2-1, with D uncertain. The ends were cut back, 2 bases at V and 10 bases at J, with 6 bases in the middle. This CDR3 comprises 11 residues. From germline, CDR1 is MDHEN and CDR2 SYDVKM. CDR3 bases: TGTGCCAGCAGTTTAGATCTGGAGCAGTTCTTC. It specifies CASSLDLEQFF.

This chain joins TRBV5-1 and TRBJ2-7, with a possible D match to TRBD1 (5 bases). CDR3 length equals 12 residues. CDR1 SGHRS and CDR2 YFSETQ come from the germline V gene. V lost 4 bases to trimming and J lost 3 bases, with 8 bases between them. CDR3 in amino acids: CASSLTGYEQYF. CDR3 nucleotides: TGCGCCAGCAGCCTAACAGGCTACGAGCAGTACTTC.

This clone was recorded a few times. CDR3 amino acids: CSVEGNTGELFF. For the CDR3, the DNA is TGCAGCGTTGAAGGGAACACCGGGGAGCTGTTTTTT. The rearrangement links TRBV29-1 to TRBJ2-2; D remains ambiguous. The CDR3 extends over 12 amino acids. In germline, CDR1 is SQVTM, CDR2 ANQGSEA. V lost 1 base to trimming and J lost 1 base, with 1 base between them.

This rearrangement joins TRBV16 to TRBJ1-2, with D unclear. There are 16 residues in the CDR3. The V end lost 5 bases, the J end lost 5 bases, and 21 bases lay between the germline ends. CDR1 is KGHSY and CDR2 is FQNENV in the germline V gene. The chain's CDR3 is CASSDWRTERLYGYTF. For the CDR3, the DNA is TGTGCCAGCAGCGATTGGCGTACAGAGAGATTGTATGGCTACACCTTC.

On this clone: Other DNA sequences of this sample code for an identical CDR3. The chain links TRBV27 to TRBJ2-2; D not resolved. Germline V gene data show CDR1 as MNHEY and CDR2 as SMNVEV (reference sequence). V was shortened by 0 bases and J by 5 bases, with 4 bases between the two germline ends. The CDR3 spans 13 residues. In DNA form, the CDR3 reads TGTGCCAGCAGTTTATCGGGTACCGGGGAGCTGTTTTTT. Translating it yields CASSLSGTGELFF.